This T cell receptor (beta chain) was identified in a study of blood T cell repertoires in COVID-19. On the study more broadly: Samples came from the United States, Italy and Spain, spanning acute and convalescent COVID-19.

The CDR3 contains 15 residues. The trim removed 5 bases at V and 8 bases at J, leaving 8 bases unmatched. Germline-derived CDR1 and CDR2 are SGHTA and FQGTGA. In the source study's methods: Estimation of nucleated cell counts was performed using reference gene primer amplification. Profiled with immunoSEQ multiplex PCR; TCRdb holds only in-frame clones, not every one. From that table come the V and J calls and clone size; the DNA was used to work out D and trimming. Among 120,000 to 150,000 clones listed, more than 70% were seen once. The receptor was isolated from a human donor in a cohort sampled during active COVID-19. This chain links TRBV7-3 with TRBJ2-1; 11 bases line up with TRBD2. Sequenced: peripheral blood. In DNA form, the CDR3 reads TGTGCCAGCAGCCGAATAGCGGGGGGGCACGATGAGCAGTTCTTC. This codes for CASSRIAGGHDEQFF.